This TCR beta chain originates from a study of shared clonotypes between healthy human individuals. CD8 cells classed as naive were CD45RO-negative and positively selected for CCR7, excluding terminally differentiated effector memory CD45RA+ cells. The data were produced by immunoSEQ multiplex PCR, yet TCRdb's version contains in-frame clones alone and is incomplete. The sample holds more than 500,000 clones, approximately 95% seen once. CDR3 length equals 15 residues. V was trimmed by 3 bases and J by 5 bases, leaving 16 bases between them. CDR1 is MNHEY and CDR2 is SMNVEV in the germline V gene (reference sequence).

The chain carries TRBV27 and TRBJ1-2; weak D call: TRBD1 (5 bases). The TCR comes from a woman in her 30s in good health. Sequenced material: naive CD8+ T cells sorted from blood. CDR3 coding DNA: TGTGCCAGCAGTTTTGACAGAAATATAGGGTATGGCTACACCTTC. Its protein product is CASSFDRNIGYGYTF.